Given below is one T cell receptor beta chain in context. This record comes from a study of blood T cell repertoires in COVID-19. Study details: COVID-19 samples from acute and convalescent phases originated in the United States, Italy and Spain. T cells, B-cell-depleted T cells, or PBMCs supplied cDNA or gDNA.

Per the authors' pipeline: Counts of nucleated cells, estimated from reference gene primer amplification, were obtained. The method was immunoSEQ multiplex PCR; TCRdb's version includes in-frame clones alone and lacks a portion of them. That table is the source of V, J and clone size, and D and trimming were worked out from the DNA. Of about 81,000 clones listed, around 91% were seen once; the top ten hold 1.5% to 2%. Per germline, CDR1 LGHDT and CDR2 YNNKEL (reference sequence). The CDR3 has 14 residues. Trimming took off 4 bases at V and 8 bases at J, with 15 bases between the two ends. Sequencing input: peripheral blood. This TCR came from a woman aged 50 to 60 in a cohort sampled during active COVID-19. The rearrangement joins TRBV3-1 (or the pseudogene TRBV3-2) to TRBJ2-1; D not certain. CDR3 sequence reads: CASSPQSSSYEQFF. DNA of the CDR3: TGTGCCAGCAGCCCCCAAAGTAGCTCGTATGAGCAGTTCTTC.